Listed here are 15 T cell receptor beta chains from one sample, sequenced in a study of healthy donors' naive CD4 and CD8 T cells. TCR libraries were built from about 500 ng of total RNA by linear amplification. A single record per CDR3 protein comes from TCRdb applying MiXCR to the reads. The sample contains 180,000 or so distinct CDR3 sequences, around 70% of which appear only once. The sample consisted of naive CD4+ and CD8+ T cells sorted from blood, pooled from several donors. These receptors were taken from a pool of human donors in good health; the sample pools cells from several healthy donors.

The chain combines TRBV7-8 with TRBJ2-5, with 8 bases lining up with TRBD1. Trimming removed 4 bases from V and 5 bases from J; junction bases left unmatched: 9. CDR1 and CDR2 (germline): SGHVS, FQNEAQ. The CDR3 runs to 15 residues. CDR3 DNA: TGTGCCAGCAGCTCGACGACAGGGGCGAGGGAGACCCAGTACTTC. This gives the protein CASSSTTGARETQYF.

CDR3 loop: CSVEDGGPQFF. The CDR3 bases are TGCAGCGTTGAAGACGGAGGGCCCCAGTTCTTC. This chain connects TRBV29-1 to TRBJ2-1; a weak D match, TRBD2 (6 bases). Looked up from germline, CDR1 is SQVTM and CDR2 is ANQGSEA. This CDR3 comprises 11 residues. Trimming stripped 0 bases from V and 13 bases from J, with 10 bases between.

The V and J genes are TRBV19 and TRBJ1-4, with TRBD1 as a possible D gene (5 bases). Germline values: CDR1 LNHDA, CDR2 SQIVND (reference sequence). The V and J ends lost 5 bases and 0 bases respectively, with 13 bases between them. The CDR3 loop spans 16 amino acids. CDR3 sequence reads: CASSLAGTATNEKLFF. The CDR3 coding sequence is TGTGCCAGTAGTTTGGCCGGGACCGCAACTAATGAAAAACTGTTTTTT.

The chain is built from TRBV20-1 and TRBJ1-3; D ambiguous. The CDR3 is made up of 13 amino acids. From germline, CDR1 is DFQATT and CDR2 SNEGSKA (reference sequence). The ends were cut back, 5 bases at V and 2 bases at J, with 10 bases in the middle. This CDR3 reads CSAFDTTGNTIYF. For the CDR3, the DNA is TGCAGTGCTTTCGACACCACTGGAAACACCATATATTTT.

The chain is built from TRBV29-1 and TRBJ1-2, with D tentatively TRBD1 (6 bases). V was trimmed by 3 bases and J by 4 bases, leaving 9 bases between them. Germline CDR1 is SQVTM and CDR2 is ANQGSEA. The CDR3 is 12 residues long. The CDR3 sequence: CSVDQGRYGYTF. DNA of the CDR3: TGCAGCGTTGATCAGGGGCGCTATGGCTACACCTTC.

This clonotype was detected only a few times. The V call is TRBV29-1, the J call TRBJ1-2; D is perhaps TRBD1 (5 bases). Germline V gene sequence: CDR1 SQVTM, CDR2 ANQGSEA. The CDR3 sequence is 12 residues long. In nucleotides, the CDR3 is TGCAGTTCCAATTTTGGGGCCGGAGGCTACACCTTC. Protein product: CSSNFGAGGYTF.

This chain links TRBV5-4 with TRBJ1-2; perhaps TRBD1 as D (5 bases). CDR1 and CDR2 from the germline V gene are SGHNT and YYREEE (reference sequence). The CDR3 covers 14 residues. V was pared by 4 bases and J by 6 bases, with 16 bases between. In DNA form, the CDR3 reads TGTGCCAGCAGCGCGCCCAGGGAGCGAGATGGCTACACCTTC. Its protein product is CASSAPRERDGYTF.

The V call is TRBV19, the J call TRBJ1-5; D unclear. This CDR3 region has 12 residues. CDR1 is LNHDA, CDR2 SQIVND, per germline (reference sequence). V shed 3 bases and J shed 5 bases, with 5 bases lying between them. CDR3 amino acids: CASSMWDQPQHF. CDR3 nucleotides: TGTGCCAGTAGTATGTGGGATCAGCCCCAGCATTTT.

The chain joins TRBV5-6 to TRBJ2-7, with 9 bases lining up with TRBD2. The V gene's germline CDR1 is SGHDT and CDR2 YYEEEE. This CDR3 spans 15 amino acids. Losses at the gene ends were 4 bases for V and 4 bases for J; bases not matched to a gene: 9. The CDR3 DNA reads TGTGCCAGCAGCCCGCAGACTAGCGGAGGTTACGAGCAGTACTTC. As protein: CASSPQTSGGYEQYF.

The rearrangement uses TRBV7-8 and TRBJ2-5; D may match TRBD1 or TRBD2 (5 bases each). CDR1 is SGHVS, CDR2 FQNEAQ, per germline. The V gene lost 8 bases and the J gene lost 9 bases, with 7 bases spanning the gap. This CDR3 is 9 amino acids long. The CDR3 sequence: CASGDAQYF. The DNA for the CDR3 is TGTGCCAGCGGGGACGCCCAGTACTTC.

This clonotype was counted only a few times. This chain connects TRBV27 to TRBJ1-5; tentatively, D is TRBD1 (5 bases). The CDR3 spans 14 residues. Germline CDR1 MNHEY, CDR2 SMNVEV (reference sequence). Trimming cost V 6 bases and J 7 bases, with 16 bases left between them. The CDR3 loop reads CASSLNRQGQPQHF. Here the CDR3 DNA reads TGTGCCAGCAGCTTAAACCGCCAGGGACAGCCCCAGCATTTT.

This chain joins TRBV29-1 and TRBJ2-1, with D possibly TRBD2 on 6 matching bases. This CDR3 is 13 amino acids long. The V and J ends lost 7 bases and 7 bases respectively, with 17 bases between them. From germline, CDR1 is SQVTM and CDR2 ANQGSEA. The chain's CDR3 is CSGEVGGRNEQFF. The CDR3 DNA reads TGCAGCGGGGAGGTGGGGGGTCGGAATGAGCAGTTCTTC.

The genes are TRBV27 and TRBJ1-2; D is unclear. Trimming stripped 2 bases from V and 1 base from J, with 5 bases between. The germline gives CDR1 MNHEY, CDR2 SMNVEV (reference sequence). The CDR3 covers 13 residues. The CDR3 reads CASSLGINYGYTF. CDR3 DNA: TGTGCCAGCAGTTTAGGCATTAACTATGGCTACACCTTC.

This chain links TRBV19 with TRBJ1-5; 9 nucleotides agree with TRBD1. The CDR3 has 15 residues. Germline values: CDR1 LNHDA, CDR2 SQIVND (reference sequence). J gave up 1 base and V 6 bases, and 4 bases lay outside the gene matches. CDR3: CASRWDRESNQPQHF. In DNA, the CDR3 is TGTGCCAGTAGGTGGGACAGGGAGAGCAATCAGCCCCAGCATTTT.

The rearrangement joins TRBV20-1 to TRBJ2-5; TRBD1 is a possible D gene (5 bases). The CDR3 runs 15 residues. Trimming removed 6 bases from V and 4 bases from J, with 21 bases in between. Germline values: CDR1 DFQATT, CDR2 SNEGSKA (reference sequence). This CDR3 is CSAIPVRVDPETQYF. CDR3 in DNA: TGCAGTGCCATCCCCGTCAGGGTGGATCCAGAGACCCAGTACTTC.